This T cell receptor (beta chain) was found in a study of quantifying T cell responses using KT2 cells. Study-level information: TCR alpha and beta constant-region primers primed reverse transcription of RNA.

A single-stranded UMI oligo with SP2 sequence was ligated to cDNA 3' ends. First-round PCR used around 4 cycles and beta primers RC1.1 and RC1.2 covering TRBC1 and TRBC2. TCRdb re-called the UMI-ligation and nested PCR reads through MiXCR, storing one row per CDR3 protein. Among fewer than 60,000 distinct CDR3 sequences, roughly 11% were seen once, and the ten largest hold more than 9%. Worth noting for this clonotype: Its antigen is as yet unknown.

The germline V gene encodes CDR1 SGDLS and CDR2 YYNGEE. The V end lost 0 bases, the J end lost 4 bases, and 12 bases lay between the germline ends. This CDR3 has 15 residues. Known numbers of the T cell clone KT2 were added to PBMC. Fixed numbers of PBMC received varying amounts of KT2 cells. Study results and limitations: Even the lowest spike-in, about one KT2 cell per 100,000 PBMC, yielded detectable KT2 sequences. KT2 sequence counts showed saturation when very many KT2 cells were spiked in.

This clonotype was obtained from a human donor. What was sequenced was PBMCs spiked with cells of the T cell clone KT2. The V call is TRBV9, the J call TRBJ2-3; D possibly corresponds to TRBD2 (6 bases). CDR3 amino acids: CASSVAGERADTQYF. Written as DNA, the CDR3 is TGTGCCAGCAGCGTAGCGGGGGAGAGGGCAGATACGCAGTATTTT.